This TCR beta chain was observed in a study of Ad26.COV2.S vaccination and SARS-CoV-2 variants. About the research overall: Among those in the COV1001 Ad26.COV2.S trial arm was the donor.

The CDR3 is made up of 17 amino acids. Germline V gene sequence: CDR1 LNHDA, CDR2 SQIVND (reference sequence). The V end lost 7 bases, the J end lost 3 bases, and 22 bases lay between the germline ends. Treatment of the sample: roughly 18 received Ad26.COV2.S at low or high dose, single or two shots; roughly 5 received placebo; per-sample allocation not given. The investigators took samples on day 63 after the first vaccine or placebo injection. The vaccine antigen was prefusion-stabilized Wuhan SARS-CoV-2 spike. On this clone: The antigen is undetermined.

Whole-study findings and limits: Ad26.COV2.S recipients had broader spike-specific TCRs (P = 0.0014). Those who received vaccine or placebo ended up with similar non-spike TCR breadth.

Libraries were prepared by immunoSEQ multiplex PCR; TCRdb keeps only in-frame clonotypes and omits some of them. The sample consists of 240,000 or so clones, roughly 88% of them appearing once. This receptor was taken from a person between 18 and 65 years old who received the Ad26.COV2.S COVID-19 vaccine or a placebo. The material was peripheral blood, obtained in a trial of Ad26.COV2.S vaccine versus placebo. This chain links TRBV19 with TRBJ2-1; TRBD2 might be the D (6 bases). The CDR3 DNA reads as TGTGCCAGTACGACCCCAAGCCCTGGAGGGTTCTACAATGAGCAGTTCTTC. It translates to CASTTPSPGGFYNEQFF.